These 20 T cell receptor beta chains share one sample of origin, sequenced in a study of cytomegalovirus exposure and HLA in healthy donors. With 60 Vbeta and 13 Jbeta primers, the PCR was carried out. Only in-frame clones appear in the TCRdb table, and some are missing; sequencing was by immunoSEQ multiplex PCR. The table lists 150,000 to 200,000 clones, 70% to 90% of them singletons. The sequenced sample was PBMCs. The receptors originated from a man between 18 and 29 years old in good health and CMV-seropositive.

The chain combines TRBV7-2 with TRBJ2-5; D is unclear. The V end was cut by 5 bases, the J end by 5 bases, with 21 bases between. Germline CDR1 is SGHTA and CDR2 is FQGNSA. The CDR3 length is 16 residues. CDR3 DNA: TGTGCCAGCAGCAAAAGGCCCAGGCTGACGGCGGAGACCCAGTACTTC. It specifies CASSKRPRLTAETQYF.

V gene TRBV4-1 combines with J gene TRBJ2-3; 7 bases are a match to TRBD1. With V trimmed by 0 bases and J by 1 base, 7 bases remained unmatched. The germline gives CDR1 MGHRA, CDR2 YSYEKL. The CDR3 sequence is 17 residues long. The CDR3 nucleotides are TGCGCCAGCAGCCAAGATTTATTGACAGGGCGCACAGATACGCAGTATTTT. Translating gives CASSQDLLTGRTDTQYF.

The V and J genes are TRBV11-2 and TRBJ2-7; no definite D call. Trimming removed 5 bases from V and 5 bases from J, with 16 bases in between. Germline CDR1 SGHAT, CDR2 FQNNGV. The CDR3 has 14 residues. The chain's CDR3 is CASSTRLASDEQYF. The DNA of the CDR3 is TGTGCCAGCAGCACCCGCCTTGCGAGCGACGAGCAGTACTTC.

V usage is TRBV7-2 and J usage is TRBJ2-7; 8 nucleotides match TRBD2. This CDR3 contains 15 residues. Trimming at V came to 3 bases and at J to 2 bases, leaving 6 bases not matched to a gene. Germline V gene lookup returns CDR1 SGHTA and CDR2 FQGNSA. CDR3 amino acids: CASSFQRGSTYEQYF. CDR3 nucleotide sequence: TGTGCCAGCAGCTTCCAGCGGGGGTCCACCTACGAGCAGTACTTC. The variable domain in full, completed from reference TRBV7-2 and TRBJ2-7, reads GAGVSQSPSNKVTEKGKDVELRCDPISGHTALYWYRQSLGQGLEFLIYFQGNSAPDKSGLPSDRFSAERTGGSVSTLTIQRTQQEDSAVYLCASSFQRGSTYEQYFGPGTRLTVT.

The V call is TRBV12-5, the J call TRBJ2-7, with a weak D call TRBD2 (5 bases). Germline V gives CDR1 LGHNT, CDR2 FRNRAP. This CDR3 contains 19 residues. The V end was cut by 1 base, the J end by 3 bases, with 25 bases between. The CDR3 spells CASGLGSGPTGIPYYEQYF. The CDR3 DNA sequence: TGTGCTAGTGGTTTGGGATCCGGGCCCACCGGGATCCCTTACTACGAGCAGTACTTC.

In DNA, the CDR3 is TGTGCCAGCAGCTTAACCGGACAGAACTACTACGAGCAGTACTTC. Translated, it gives CASSLTGQNYYEQYF. This chain uses TRBV7-2 with TRBJ2-7; possibly TRBD1 for D (6 bases). The V gene's germline CDR1 is SGHTA and CDR2 FQGNSA. The CDR3 runs to 15 residues. With 2 bases removed from V and 3 bases from J, the gap between germline ends came to 14 bases.

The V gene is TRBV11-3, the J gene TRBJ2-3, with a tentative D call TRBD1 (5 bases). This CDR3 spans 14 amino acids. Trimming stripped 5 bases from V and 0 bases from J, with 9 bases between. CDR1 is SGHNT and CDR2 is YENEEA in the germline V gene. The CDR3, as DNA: TGTGCCAGCAGCACAGGCCCGAGCACAGATACGCAGTATTTT. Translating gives CASSTGPSTDTQYF.

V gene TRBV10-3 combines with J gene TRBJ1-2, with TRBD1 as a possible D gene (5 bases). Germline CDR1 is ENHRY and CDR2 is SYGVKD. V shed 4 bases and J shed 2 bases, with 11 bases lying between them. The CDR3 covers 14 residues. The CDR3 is CAISASTENYGYTF. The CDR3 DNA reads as TGTGCCATCAGTGCGTCGACAGAAAACTATGGCTACACCTTC.

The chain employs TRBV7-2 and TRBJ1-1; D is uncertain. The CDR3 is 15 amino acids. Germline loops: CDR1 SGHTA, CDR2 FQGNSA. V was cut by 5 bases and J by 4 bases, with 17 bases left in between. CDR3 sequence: CASSPHNMAGTEAFF. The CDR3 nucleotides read TGTGCCAGCAGCCCCCACAACATGGCGGGCACTGAAGCTTTCTTT.

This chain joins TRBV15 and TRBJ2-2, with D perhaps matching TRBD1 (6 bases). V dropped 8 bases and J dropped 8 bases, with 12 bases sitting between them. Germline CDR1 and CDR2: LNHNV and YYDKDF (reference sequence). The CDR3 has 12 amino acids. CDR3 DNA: TGTGCCACCGGGGGCCCGGCGGGGGAGCTGTTTTTT. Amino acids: CATGGPAGELFF. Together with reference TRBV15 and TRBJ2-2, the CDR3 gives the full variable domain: DAMVIQNPRYQVTQFGKPVTLSCSQTLNHNVMYWYQQKSSQAPKLLFHYYDKDFNNEADTPDNFQSRRPNTSFCFLDIRSPGLGDTAMYLCATGGPAGELFFGEGSRLTVL.

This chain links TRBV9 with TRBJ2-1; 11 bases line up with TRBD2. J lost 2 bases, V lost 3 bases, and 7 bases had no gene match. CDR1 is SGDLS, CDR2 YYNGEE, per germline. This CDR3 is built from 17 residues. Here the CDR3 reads CASSGWGTSGPYNEQFF. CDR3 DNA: TGTGCCAGCAGCGGCTGGGGGACTAGCGGTCCCTACAATGAGCAGTTCTTC.

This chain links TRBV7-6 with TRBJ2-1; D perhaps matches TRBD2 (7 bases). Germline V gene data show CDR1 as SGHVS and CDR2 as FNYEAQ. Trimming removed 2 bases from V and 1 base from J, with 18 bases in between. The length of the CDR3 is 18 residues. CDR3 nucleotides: TGTGCCAGCAGCTTAAAGGTTGGAGGGGGGGTATCCTACAATGAGCAGTTCTTC. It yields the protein CASSLKVGGGVSYNEQFF.

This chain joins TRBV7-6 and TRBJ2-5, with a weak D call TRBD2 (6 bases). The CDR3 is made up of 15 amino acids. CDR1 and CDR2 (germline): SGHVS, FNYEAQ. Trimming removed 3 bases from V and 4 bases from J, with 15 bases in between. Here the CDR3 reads CASSLSAVGGETQYF. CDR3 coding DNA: TGTGCCAGCAGCTTGTCCGCTGTGGGGGGAGAGACCCAGTACTTC. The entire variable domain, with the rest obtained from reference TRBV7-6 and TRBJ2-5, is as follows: GAGVSQSPRYKVTKRGQDVALRCDPISGHVSLYWYRQALGQGPEFLTYFNYEAQQDKSGLPNDRFSAERPEGSISTLTIQRTEQRDSAMYRCASSLSAVGGETQYFGPGTRLLVL.

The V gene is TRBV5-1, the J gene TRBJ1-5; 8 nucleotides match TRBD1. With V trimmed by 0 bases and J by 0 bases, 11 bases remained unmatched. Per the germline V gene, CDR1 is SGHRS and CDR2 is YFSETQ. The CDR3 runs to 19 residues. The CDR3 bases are TGCGCCAGCAGCTTGGCCTCAGGGGGCAACCATTATAGCAATCAGCCCCAGCATTTT. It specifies CASSLASGGNHYSNQPQHF. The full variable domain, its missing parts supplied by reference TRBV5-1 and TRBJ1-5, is KAGVTQTPRYLIKTRGQQVTLSCSPISGHRSVSWYQQTPGQGLQFLFEYFSETQRNKGNFPGRFSGRQFSNSRSEMNVSTLELGDSALYLCASSLASGGNHYSNQPQHFGDGTRLSIL.

In DNA, the CDR3 is TGCGCCAGCAGCTTAGGGACAGGGGCTGAAAAACTGTTTTTT. As protein: CASSLGTGAEKLFF. The chain is built from TRBV5-1 and TRBJ1-4; 10 positions match TRBD1. CDR3 size: 14 residues. Germline CDR1 is SGHRS and CDR2 is YFSETQ. Trimming at V came to 2 bases and at J to 7 bases, leaving 2 bases not matched to a gene.

In nucleotides, the CDR3 is TGTGCCAGCAGCCCGTTACAGGGGGTAGAGACCCAGTACTTC. Encoded protein: CASSPLQGVETQYF. The rearrangement uses TRBV9 and TRBJ2-5, with TRBD1 matching 8 bases. The CDR3 contains 14 residues. Per germline, CDR1 SGDLS and CDR2 YYNGEE. V shed 4 bases and J 4 bases; nucleotides not matched to a gene: 6.

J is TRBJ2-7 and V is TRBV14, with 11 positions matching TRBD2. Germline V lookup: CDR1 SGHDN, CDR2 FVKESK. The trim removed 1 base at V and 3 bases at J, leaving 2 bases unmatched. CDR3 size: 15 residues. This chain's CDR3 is CASSQGLAGIYEQYF. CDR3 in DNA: TGTGCCAGCAGCCAAGGACTAGCGGGGATCTACGAGCAGTACTTC.

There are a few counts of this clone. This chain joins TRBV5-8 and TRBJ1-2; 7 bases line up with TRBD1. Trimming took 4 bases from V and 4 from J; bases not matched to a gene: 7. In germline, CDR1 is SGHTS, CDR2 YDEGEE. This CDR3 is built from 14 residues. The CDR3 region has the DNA TGTGCCAGCAGCCTCCGACAGGGCGTCTATGGCTACACCTTC. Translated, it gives CASSLRQGVYGYTF.

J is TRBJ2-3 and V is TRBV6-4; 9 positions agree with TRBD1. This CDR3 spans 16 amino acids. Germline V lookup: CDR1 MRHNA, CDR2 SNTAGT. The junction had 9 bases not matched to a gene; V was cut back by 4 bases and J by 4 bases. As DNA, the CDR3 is TGTGCCAGCAGTGCCAATACCGGGACAGGGTCAGATACGCAGTATTTT. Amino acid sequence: CASSANTGTGSDTQYF.

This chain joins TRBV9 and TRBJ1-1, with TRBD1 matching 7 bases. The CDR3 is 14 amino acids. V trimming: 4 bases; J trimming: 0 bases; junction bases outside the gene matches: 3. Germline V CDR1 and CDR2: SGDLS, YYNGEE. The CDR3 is CASSMGQMNTEAFF. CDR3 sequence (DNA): TGTGCCAGCAGCATGGGACAGATGAACACTGAAGCTTTCTTT.